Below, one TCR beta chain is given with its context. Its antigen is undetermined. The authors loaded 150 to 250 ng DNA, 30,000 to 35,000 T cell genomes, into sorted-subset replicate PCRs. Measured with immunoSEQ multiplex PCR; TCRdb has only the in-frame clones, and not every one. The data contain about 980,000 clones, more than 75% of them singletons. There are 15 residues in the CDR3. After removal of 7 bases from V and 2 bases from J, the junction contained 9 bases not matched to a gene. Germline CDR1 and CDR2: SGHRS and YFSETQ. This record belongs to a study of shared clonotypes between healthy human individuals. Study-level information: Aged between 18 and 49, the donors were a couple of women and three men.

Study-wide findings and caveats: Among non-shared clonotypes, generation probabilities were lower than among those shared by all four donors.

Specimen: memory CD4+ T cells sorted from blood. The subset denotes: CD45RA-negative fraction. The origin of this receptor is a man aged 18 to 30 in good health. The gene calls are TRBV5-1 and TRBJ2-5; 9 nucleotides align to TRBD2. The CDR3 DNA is TGCGCCAGCGCGGCCTTTAGCGGGGGACAAGAGACCCAGTACTTC. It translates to CASAAFSGGQETQYF. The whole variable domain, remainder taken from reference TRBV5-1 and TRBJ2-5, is KAGVTQTPRYLIKTRGQQVTLSCSPISGHRSVSWYQQTPGQGLQFLFEYFSETQRNKGNFPGRFSGRQFSNSRSEMNVSTLELGDSALYLCASAAFSGGQETQYFGPGTRLLVL.